This entry is about one T cell receptor (beta chain). Its antigen is still unknown. The record originates from a study of cytomegalovirus exposure and HLA in healthy donors. Findings and caveats of the study: The study designated about 180 TCR beta chains cytomegalovirus-associated. Whilst most TCR sequences proved rare, a subset of public TCRs occurred across many donors. According to a later analysis, TCR clusters from the first cohort tended to co-occur in the 120 or so validation repertoires.

Libraries were prepared by immunoSEQ multiplex PCR; TCRdb keeps only in-frame clonotypes and omits some of them. Of approximately 270,000 clones in the sample, 90% were seen once. While the first cohort had hundreds of subjects, the donors belonged to the separate validation cohort of about 130 subjects. The CDR3 is 14 residues long. Trimming at V came to 2 bases and at J to 5 bases, leaving 3 bases not matched to a gene. Germline CDR1 reads SGHVS; CDR2 reads FNYEAQ. The sequencing input was PBMCs. This clonotype originated in a woman aged 18-35 years in good health and CMV-seronegative. The chain recombines TRBV7-6 with TRBJ2-1; 7 bases match TRBD1. The CDR3 coding sequence is TGTGCCAGCAGCTTATGGGACAGCAACAATGAGCAGTTCTTC. It specifies CASSLWDSNNEQFF. The whole variable domain, filled in from reference TRBV7-6 and TRBJ2-1, reads GAGVSQSPRYKVTKRGQDVALRCDPISGHVSLYWYRQALGQGPEFLTYFNYEAQQDKSGLPNDRFSAERPEGSISTLTIQRTEQRDSAMYRCASSLWDSNNEQFFGPGTRLTVL.